The present T cell receptor (beta chain) was sequenced within a study of shared clonotypes between healthy human individuals. Study observations and caveats: Clonotype sharing among donors, it was expected, would be affected by sequencing depth. Sampling used blood alone; tissue repertoires probably differ.

As to this clone: As yet, its antigen is unknown.

Nashville, Tennessee was home to all donors, who were Caucasian adults. Here immunoSEQ multiplex PCR was the method, and the copy in TCRdb shows in-frame clones only, minus some. The sample includes over a million clones, under 99% of them seen just once. The material sequenced was naive CD4+ T cells sorted from blood. Regarding subset: CD45RA+ positively selected. This TCR came from a young man in good health.

CDR3 sequence reads: CARRFLGPDTQYF. The CDR3 DNA reads as TGTGCCAGAAGGTTCTTGGGTCCAGATACGCAGTATTTT. The chain links TRBV5-3 to TRBJ2-3; D unresolved. TRBV5-3 is sorted into the ORF group, with uncertain function. V was shortened by 5 bases and J by 4 bases, with 11 bases between the two germline ends. This CDR3 comprises 13 residues.